This is a list of T cell receptor beta chains from one sample in a study of T-cell memory formation after mild COVID-19. TCRdb called the 5' RACE reads again in MiXCR, with one record for every CDR3 protein. This table has 450,000 to 650,000 distinct CDR3 sequences, roughly 22% appearing once. Source material: PBMCs or a T cell subset sorted from them (not recorded which). These receptors came from an adult woman who had mild COVID-19 (a few samples of this study predate the infection). Cell type and time point are not known. Each CDR3 is given with its conserved first and last residue. A D gene is named only where the DNA matches it firmly. Clone size is not always given. Where it is, it says once, few, many or a class for expanded clones.

few,-,14,TRBV7-7,TRBJ1-4,TGTGCTAGCCTAACAGGGTTGAATAATGAAAAACTGTTTTTT,CASLTGLNNEKLFF
few,TRBD1,16,TRBV7-8,TRBJ1-1,TGTGCCAGCAGCAAAGACAGGGGCTCAATGAACACTGAAGCTTTCTTT,CASSKDRGSMNTEAFF
-,-,16,TRBV6-1,TRBJ1-4,TGTGCCAGCAGTGAAGAAGGGGGGATCACTAATGAAAAACTGTTTTTT,CASSEEGGITNEKLFF
-,TRBD2,16,TRBV7-6,TRBJ2-5,TGTGCCAGCAGCTCCGCCTCTAGCGGGGGTGAAGAGACCCAGTACTTC,CASSSASSGGEETQYF
few,TRBD1,13,TRBV10-3,TRBJ1-1,TGTGCCAGCCGGGGACAGGGAGGGACTGAAGCTTTCTTT,CASRGQGGTEAFF
few,-,13,TRBV20-1,TRBJ1-2,TGCAGTGCTAGAGACCCCGCCGGGCTAGGCTACACCTTC,CSARDPAGLGYTF
many,TRBD2,17,TRBV5-1,TRBJ2-3,TGCGCCAGCAGCTTGGCCGTTGCGGGGGGGCCCACAGATACGCAGTATTTT,CASSLAVAGGPTDTQYF
few,TRBD1,15,TRBV13,TRBJ1-6,TGTGCCAGCAGCTTGATTGACAGGGCTAATTCACCCCTCCACTTT,CASSLIDRANSPLHF
-,TRBD1,15,TRBV19,TRBJ2-7,TGTGCCAGTAGTATAGGGACAGGGGGCACCTACGAGCAGTACTTC,CASSIGTGGTYEQYF
few,TRBD2,15,TRBV10-3,TRBJ2-1,TGTGCCATCAGTGTAGTAGCGGGTAGCCACAATGAGCAGTTCTTC,CAISVVAGSHNEQFF
few,-,15,TRBV6-5,TRBJ1-6,TGTGCCAGCAGTTACTCCCCGGTCCTGGATTCACCCCTCCACTTT,CASSYSPVLDSPLHF
few,-,18,TRBV18,TRBJ2-3,TGTGCCAGCTCACCACCACGGGCCGGGTCCGGATCCCCAGATACGCAGTATTTT,CASSPPRAGSGSPDTQYF
many,-,15,TRBV6-2/TRBV6-3,TRBJ2-7,TGTGCCAGCAGTCCGGCAGGGTTCGGCGCCTACGAGCAGTACTTC,CASSPAGFGAYEQYF
-,-,15,TRBV28,TRBJ2-3,TGTGCCAGCACCTCATCCGGGTATAGCACAGATACGCAGTATTTT,CASTSSGYSTDTQYF
few,-,16,TRBV14,TRBJ1-2,TGTGCCAGCAGCCAAGGAAGCATACAGGGCTGGGATGGCTACACCTTC,CASSQGSIQGWDGYTF
-,TRBD1,16,TRBV5-1,TRBJ2-5,TGCGCCAGCAGCCCGGACAGGTTAAGGACAGGAGAGACCCAGTACTTC,CASSPDRLRTGETQYF
-,TRBD2,17,TRBV4-3,TRBJ2-1,TGCGCCAGCAGCCAAGCCGTAGGCACTAGCGGATACAATGAGCAGTTCTTC,CASSQAVGTSGYNEQFF